The source of this T cell receptor (beta chain) is a study of OX40 agonist ivuxolimab in advanced cancers. In the study overall: Ivuxolimab was an agonistic, fully human IgG2 monoclonal antibody directed against OX40 (CD134), a costimulatory receptor. Intravenous ivuxolimab was administered to patients every 2 weeks at six dose levels: 0.01, 0.1, 0.3, 1.5, 3 and 10 mg/kg. Of the approximately 50 dose-escalation patients, hepatocellular carcinoma was present in around 20, melanoma in approximately 15, renal cell carcinoma in 9 and head and neck cancer in 9. The dose-escalation cohort was 82.7% male with a mean age of roughly 60 years, ranging from about 20 to 80. Prior anti-PD-1, anti-PD-L1 or anti-CTLA-4 therapy was permitted, and checkpoint inhibitors had been received by about 36% of dose-escalation patients. Partial responses occurred in three dose-escalation patients, of whom one had hepatocellular carcinoma and two had cutaneous melanoma. The purpose of peripheral TCRbeta sequencing was to test whether ivuxolimab changed TCR sequence diversity and led to clonal T-cell expansion. The paper covers the monotherapy dose-escalation part of the phase I ivuxolimab trial, which included N of about 50 patients.

Spanning cysteine to phenylalanine, the CDR3 consists of 13 amino acids. Only CDR3 DNA is held: 39 bases, read in frame from base 1. The germline ends are 15 bases apart after V is trimmed by 3 bases and J by 10 bases. CDR1 is given as SGHVS and CDR2 as FNYEAQ, both from the germline V gene. Genomic DNA was isolated from the sorted cells so that the TCRbeta CDR3 region could be sequenced. The immunoSEQ Assay was used for sequencing of TCRbeta CDR3 regions. TCRdb carries this immuneACCESS record with in-frame sequences only. Its versions omit some clonotypes, under half of them owing to an unresolved V gene in the studies checked, with the rest unexplained. Here the sample has fewer than 25,000 clones; approximately 80% occur a single time. The ten largest clones take up over 20% of the sample. What the authors observed across the whole study: After ivuxolimab, expanded clones were on average more numerous among CD8+ T cells than among CD4+ T cells. Low levels of normalized T-cell clonal expansion were also seen in some nonresponding patients. The antigen specificity of the clonally expanded peripheral T cells was not determined. Partial responders in the 0.1-3.0 mg/kg groups had among the lowest normalized peripheral clonal expansion, especially among CD8+ T cells. At doses of 0.1 to 3.0 mg/kg, clonal expansion of both CD4+ and CD8+ T cells in blood was seen between baseline and week 6.

This clone has only a few counts. What this receptor recognizes is not known. It has no much larger one-base neighbor in the sample; base qualities were not kept. Patients with a history of autoimmune disease or receiving systemic immunosuppression were excluded from the trial. Peripheral blood for TCR sequencing was collected from all dose cohorts at baseline, on cycle 4 day 1, and on cycle 7 day 1. The samples were taken from a phase I, first-in-human, multicenter, open-label dose-escalation trial of ivuxolimab. Adults with locally advanced or metastatic melanoma, renal cell carcinoma, hepatocellular carcinoma or head and neck squamous cell carcinoma were enrolled in the trial. Before TCR sequencing, CD4+ T cells and CD8+ T cells were sorted from peripheral blood as separate populations.

The origin of this receptor is an adult with an advanced solid tumor such as melanoma, head and neck, liver or kidney cancer. The sequence links TRBV7-6 to TRBJ2-5; D gene: possibly TRBD2, on 6 matching bases. Sequencing used CD4+ or CD8+ T cells sorted from blood, obtained in a trial of the OX40 agonist ivuxolimab. This receptor has the CDR3 CASSFAGRRSQYF. The bases read TGTGCCAGCAGCTTCGCGGGGCGTCGGAGCCAGTACTTC.